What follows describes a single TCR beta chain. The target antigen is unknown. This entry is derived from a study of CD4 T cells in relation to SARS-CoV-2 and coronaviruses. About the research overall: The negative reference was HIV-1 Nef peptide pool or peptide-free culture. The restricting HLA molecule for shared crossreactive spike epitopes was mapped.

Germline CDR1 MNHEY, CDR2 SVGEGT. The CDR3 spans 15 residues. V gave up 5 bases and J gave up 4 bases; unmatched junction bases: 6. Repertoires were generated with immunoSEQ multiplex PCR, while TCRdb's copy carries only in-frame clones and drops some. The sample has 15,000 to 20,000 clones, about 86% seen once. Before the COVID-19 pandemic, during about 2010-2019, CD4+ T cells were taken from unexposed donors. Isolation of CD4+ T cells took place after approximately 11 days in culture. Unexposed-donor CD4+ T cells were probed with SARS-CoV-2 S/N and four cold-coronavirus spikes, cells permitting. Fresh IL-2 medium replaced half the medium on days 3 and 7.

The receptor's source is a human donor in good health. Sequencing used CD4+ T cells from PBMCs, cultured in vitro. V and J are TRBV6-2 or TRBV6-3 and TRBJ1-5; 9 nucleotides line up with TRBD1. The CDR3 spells CASSTGGKGNQPQHF. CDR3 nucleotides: TGTGCCAGCAGTACAGGGGGCAAGGGAAATCAGCCCCAGCATTTT.